The 29 T cell receptor beta chains below were found in one sample sequenced in a study of T cell responses to AZD1222 COVID-19 vaccine. Produced via immunoSEQ multiplex PCR; TCRdb's table is partial and in-frame only. The sample contains roughly 140,000 clones, less than 95% of which appear only once. The sample here was peripheral blood, taken on day 0 of AZD1222 vaccination. These receptors originate from an adult in good health.

This clone is a singleton in its sample. The chain is built from TRBV4-1 and TRBJ2-5, with D maybe TRBD1 (5 bases). This CDR3 has 15 amino acids. Germline CDR1 is MGHRA and CDR2 is YSYEKL. V lost 4 bases, J lost 5 bases, and 17 bases lay in between. The CDR3 spells CASSPQQAVGETQYF. In DNA form, the CDR3 reads TGCGCCAGCAGCCCCCAACAGGCGGTTGGGGAGACCCAGTACTTC.

The V and J genes are TRBV7-6 and TRBJ1-2; D remains ambiguous. Germline CDR1 and CDR2: SGHVS and FNYEAQ. This CDR3 has 14 residues. V lost 5 bases and J 8 bases, leaving 18 bases between the germline ends. The CDR3 is CASSPKANPQGYTF. The CDR3 region has the DNA TGTGCCAGCAGCCCAAAGGCCAACCCCCAGGGCTACACCTTC.

The chain employs TRBV5-1 and TRBJ2-1, with D tentatively TRBD2 (5 bases). V shed 3 bases and J shed 2 bases, with 9 bases lying between them. The CDR3 is 14 amino acids. Germline CDR1 is SGHRS and CDR2 is YFSETQ. CDR3 DNA: TGCGCCAGCAGCTACCCCGGGACCTACAATGAGCAGTTCTTC. Its translation is CASSYPGTYNEQFF.

This clone was observed once. J is TRBJ2-1 and V is TRBV7-9, with TRBD2 identical over 15 bases. The V segment lost 5 bases and the J segment 4 bases; nucleotides outside the gene matches: 9. CDR3 length: 18 residues. From germline, CDR1 is SEHNR and CDR2 FQNEAQ (reference sequence). CDR3 in amino acids: CASSGTGTSGRTYNEQFF. The CDR3 region has the DNA TGTGCCAGCAGCGGTACCGGGACTAGCGGGAGGACTTACAATGAGCAGTTCTTC.

This clone appeared once. The rearrangement uses TRBV5-4 and TRBJ1-6; TRBD1 aligns across 10 bases. Per germline, CDR1 SGHNT and CDR2 YYREEE (reference sequence). The CDR3 covers 15 residues. Trimming at V came to 4 bases and at J to 9 bases, leaving 7 bases not matched to a gene. The CDR3 is CASSARQGALSPLHF. Written as DNA, the CDR3 is TGTGCCAGCAGCGCCCGACAGGGGGCGCTTTCACCCCTCCACTTT. Filled out from reference TRBV5-4 and TRBJ1-6, the complete variable domain reads ETGVTQSPTHLIKTRGQQVTLRCSSQSGHNTVSWYQQALGQGPQFIFQYYREEENGRGNFPPRFSGLQFPNYSSELNVNALELDDSALYLCASSARQGALSPLHFGNGTRLTVT.

The gene calls are TRBV5-1 and TRBJ1-3, with D uncertain. V lost 4 bases and J 11 bases, leaving 16 bases between the germline ends. This CDR3 has 13 amino acids. From germline, CDR1 is SGHRS and CDR2 YFSETQ. CDR3 in DNA: TGCGCCAGCAGCCCGGGATCCGAGACCTCCATATATTTT. It codes for CASSPGSETSIYF.

The chain uses TRBV7-9 and TRBJ2-5, with D possibly matching TRBD1 (7 bases). V was shortened by 5 bases and J by 5 bases, with 21 bases between the two germline ends. The V gene's germline CDR1 is SEHNR and CDR2 FQNEAQ (reference sequence). CDR3 length equals 16 residues. As DNA, the CDR3 is TGTGCCAGCAGCCCGAGGGGGGACAGTCTATTGGAGACCCAGTACTTC. Amino acids: CASSPRGDSLLETQYF.

J is TRBJ2-7 and V is TRBV12-5; D possibly matches TRBD1 or TRBD2 (6 bases each). Looked up from germline, CDR1 is LGHNT and CDR2 is FRNRAP. V was cut by 4 bases and J by 2 bases, with 9 bases left in between. There are 13 residues in the CDR3. CDR3 in amino acids: CASGSGGAYEQYF. CDR3 DNA: TGTGCTAGTGGTTCCGGGGGCGCCTACGAGCAGTACTTC.

The V call is TRBV7-2, the J call TRBJ2-7, with D unclear. The CDR3 is made up of 13 amino acids. Trimming removed 1 base at V and 6 bases at J, with 10 bases between. CDR1 and CDR2 (germline): SGHTA, FQGNSA. The DNA for the CDR3 is TGTGCCAGCAGCTTAGAGTCTTCCAGCGAGCAGTACTTC. This codes for CASSLESSSEQYF.

This chain uses TRBV2 with TRBJ1-4; D gene uncertain. V lost 3 bases, J lost 4 bases, and 9 bases lay in between. The CDR3 has 14 amino acids. Germline CDR1 SNHLY, CDR2 FYNNEI. The CDR3 loop reads CASSDQESNEKLFF. CDR3 DNA sequence: TGTGCCAGCAGTGATCAGGAGAGTAATGAAAAACTGTTTTTT.

V gene TRBV7-3 combines with J gene TRBJ2-5; no reliable D call. This CDR3 region has 14 residues. Germline-derived CDR1 and CDR2 are SGHTA and FQGTGA. V shed 5 bases and J shed 5 bases, with 15 bases lying between them. The CDR3 loop reads CASSDPGVEETQYF. In DNA form, the CDR3 reads TGTGCCAGCAGCGACCCTGGGGTGGAGGAGACCCAGTACTTC.

This clone was found a few times. The rearrangement uses TRBV30 and TRBJ1-1; D gene unclear. The V gene's germline CDR1 is GTSNPN and CDR2 SVGIG (reference sequence). Trimming removed 0 bases at V and 5 bases at J, with 13 bases between. CDR3 size: 14 residues. Written as DNA, the CDR3 is TGTGCCTGGAGTGTACCCCCACAGAGGACTGAAGCTTTCTTT. It specifies CAWSVPPQRTEAFF.

The J gene is TRBJ1-4, the V gene TRBV27; TRBD1 might be the D (5 bases). The CDR3 sequence is 14 residues long. V lost 6 bases and J lost 4, with 12 bases in between. From germline, CDR1 is MNHEY and CDR2 SMNVEV (reference sequence). The CDR3 sequence: CASSPPGGNEKLFF. The CDR3 DNA reads TGTGCCAGCAGCCCCCCGGGGGGTAATGAAAAACTGTTTTTT.

J is TRBJ2-1 and V is TRBV30; TRBD2 matches 14 bases. The length of the CDR3 is 18 residues. The J segment lost 0 bases and the V segment lost 5 bases, leaving 9 bases of the junction unmatched. Per the germline V gene, CDR1 is GTSNPN and CDR2 is SVGIG (reference sequence). The chain's CDR3 is CAWLRLAGGTVSYNEQFF. The CDR3 bases are TGTGCCTGGCTCCGACTAGCGGGGGGGACAGTCTCCTACAATGAGCAGTTCTTC.

The chain is built from TRBV7-2 and TRBJ1-5; D gene ambiguous. The CDR3 length is 12 residues. Trimming removed 2 bases at V and 8 bases at J, with 7 bases between. Germline V lookup: CDR1 SGHTA, CDR2 FQGNSA. CDR3 loop: CASSLPREPQHF. CDR3 nucleotide sequence: TGTGCCAGCAGCTTACCCCGGGAGCCCCAGCATTTT.

V gene TRBV5-1 combines with J gene TRBJ1-1, with a possible D match to TRBD1 (6 bases). The germline V gene has CDR1 SGHRS and CDR2 YFSETQ. The germline V and J ends were trimmed by 0 bases and 8 bases, with 20 bases remaining between them. This CDR3 contains 16 residues. In nucleotides, the CDR3 is TGCGCCAGCAGCTTGGGTATACGGGCAGGGGCACTAGAAGCTTTCTTT. The encoded protein is CASSLGIRAGALEAFF.

The genes are TRBV6-5 and TRBJ1-5; D is undetermined. Trimming removed 5 bases from V and 2 bases from J, with 10 bases in between. This CDR3 has 14 residues. In germline, CDR1 is MNHEY, CDR2 SVGAGI. The chain's CDR3 is CASSPEGGNQPQHF. As DNA, the CDR3 is TGTGCCAGCAGTCCAGAGGGTGGCAATCAGCCCCAGCATTTT.

V gene TRBV11-1 combines with J gene TRBJ1-1; maybe TRBD1 (5 bases). Looked up from germline, CDR1 is SGHAT and CDR2 is FQDESV (reference sequence). There are 13 residues in the CDR3. Between the trimmed V and J ends, which lost 1 base and 7 bases, there was a span of 10 bases. CDR3 sequence: CASSLVGGVEAFF. The CDR3 nucleotides are TGTGCCAGCAGCTTAGTCGGAGGGGTTGAAGCTTTCTTT.

This clone is a singleton in its sample. The chain couples TRBV19 to TRBJ1-2; D gene unclear. The V gene's germline CDR1 is LNHDA and CDR2 SQIVND (reference sequence). V was cut by 5 bases and J by 4 bases, with 14 bases left in between. The CDR3 has 14 residues. CDR3 in DNA: TGTGCCAGTAGTCCAGGACGGAACCTCTATGGCTACACCTTC. Translating it yields CASSPGRNLYGYTF.

The chain combines TRBV5-1 with TRBJ2-3; D might be TRBD2 (6 bases). The CDR3 is made up of 15 amino acids. CDR1 SGHRS and CDR2 YFSETQ come from the germline V gene. Trimming removed 0 bases at V and 4 bases at J, with 12 bases between. The CDR3: CASSLGTGVPDTQYF. The CDR3 DNA is TGCGCCAGCAGCTTGGGTACGGGGGTCCCAGATACGCAGTATTTT.

The chain joins TRBV10-3 to TRBJ1-1, with TRBD1 as a possible D gene (6 bases). The CDR3 spans 15 residues. V gave up 5 bases and J gave up 10 bases, with 23 bases separating them. Germline V gives CDR1 ENHRY, CDR2 SYGVKD. CDR3 DNA: TGTGCCATCAGTCCCCGACAGGTCTTAACAAGTGCAGCTTTCTTT. It specifies CAISPRQVLTSAAFF.

The chain joins TRBV12-5 to TRBJ1-2; D is possibly TRBD1 (5 bases). Deletions cut 3 bases from V and 0 bases from J, with 11 bases between. Germline V gene lookup returns CDR1 LGHNT and CDR2 FRNRAP. The CDR3 is 15 amino acids. CDR3: CASGLGAGPNYGYTF. The CDR3 coding sequence is TGTGCTAGTGGTTTAGGCGCAGGGCCTAACTATGGCTACACCTTC.

The rearrangement joins TRBV27 to TRBJ1-2, with no clear D. Trimming removed 2 bases from V and 1 base from J, with 11 bases in between. This CDR3 comprises 15 residues. In germline, CDR1 is MNHEY, CDR2 SMNVEV (reference sequence). In DNA form, the CDR3 reads TGTGCCAGCAGTTTAAGAGGAAACCATAACTATGGCTACACCTTC. It is translated as CASSLRGNHNYGYTF.

V gene TRBV6-5 combines with J gene TRBJ2-5, with 7 bases fitting TRBD1. Per the germline V gene, CDR1 is MNHEY and CDR2 is SVGAGI. V lost 4 bases to trimming and J lost 3 bases; unmatched junction nucleotides: 11. This CDR3 has 16 residues. This chain's CDR3 is CASSFRPGGVEETQYF. As DNA, the CDR3 is TGTGCCAGCAGTTTCCGTCCAGGGGGAGTGGAAGAGACCCAGTACTTC.

V is TRBV9 and J is TRBJ2-1; D gene ambiguous. This CDR3 has 15 residues. V gave up 0 bases and J gave up 0 bases, with 7 bases separating them. Per germline, CDR1 SGDLS and CDR2 YYNGEE. CDR3 amino acids: CASSVEDSSYNEQFF. CDR3 sequence (DNA): TGTGCCAGCAGCGTAGAGGATAGCTCCTACAATGAGCAGTTCTTC.

This chain uses TRBV18 with TRBJ2-3; maybe TRBD1 (8 bases). V shed 2 bases and J shed 1 base, with 16 bases lying between them. This CDR3 has 17 residues. Germline V CDR1 and CDR2: KGHSH, LQKENI. CDR3 nucleotide sequence: TGTGCCAGCTCACCAGGACAGGGAGGGAGAGGCACAGATACGCAGTATTTT. As protein: CASSPGQGGRGTDTQYF.

V gene TRBV12-3 or TRBV12-4 combines with J gene TRBJ2-7; D is uncertain. The CDR3 length is 13 residues. Trimming stripped 6 bases from V and 2 bases from J, with 11 bases between. The CDR3 region is CASSADFAYEQYF. Here the CDR3 DNA reads TGTGCCAGCAGCGCGGATTTTGCCTACGAGCAGTACTTC.

The J gene is TRBJ1-2, the V gene TRBV6-5; D not certain. With 6 bases removed from V and 6 bases from J, the gap between germline ends came to 8 bases. This CDR3 has 11 amino acids. Germline CDR1 is MNHEY and CDR2 is SVGAGI. This chain's CDR3 is CASSAPHGYTF. The CDR3, as DNA: TGTGCCAGCAGCGCCCCGCATGGCTACACCTTC.

The rearrangement uses TRBV27 and TRBJ1-3; tentatively, D is TRBD1 (5 bases). The CDR3 consists of 14 residues. Germline-derived CDR1 and CDR2 are MNHEY and SMNVEV (reference sequence). V was clipped by 11 bases and J by 2 bases, with 16 bases between them. The CDR3 DNA reads TGTGCCTCAACCAGGGTTCCCCCTGGAAACACCATATATTTT. Its protein is CASTRVPPGNTIYF.